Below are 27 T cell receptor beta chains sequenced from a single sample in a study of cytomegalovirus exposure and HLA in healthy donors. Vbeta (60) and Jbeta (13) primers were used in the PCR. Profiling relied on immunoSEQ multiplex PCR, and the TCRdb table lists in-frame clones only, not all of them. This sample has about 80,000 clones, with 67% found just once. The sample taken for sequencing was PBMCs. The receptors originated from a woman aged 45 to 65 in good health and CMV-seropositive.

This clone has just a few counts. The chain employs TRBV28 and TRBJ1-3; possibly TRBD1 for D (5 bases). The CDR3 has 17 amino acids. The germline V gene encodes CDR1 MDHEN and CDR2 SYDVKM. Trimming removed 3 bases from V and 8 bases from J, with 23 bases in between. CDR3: CASSFLSKTAGGHTIYF. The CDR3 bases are TGTGCCAGCAGTTTTCTTTCAAAGACAGCGGGGGGACACACCATATATTTT.

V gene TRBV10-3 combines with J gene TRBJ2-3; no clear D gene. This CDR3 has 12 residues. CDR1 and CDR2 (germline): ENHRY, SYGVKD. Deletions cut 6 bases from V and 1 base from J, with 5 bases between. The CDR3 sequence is CAISQGTDTQYF. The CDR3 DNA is TGTGCCATCAGCCAGGGCACAGATACGCAGTATTTT.

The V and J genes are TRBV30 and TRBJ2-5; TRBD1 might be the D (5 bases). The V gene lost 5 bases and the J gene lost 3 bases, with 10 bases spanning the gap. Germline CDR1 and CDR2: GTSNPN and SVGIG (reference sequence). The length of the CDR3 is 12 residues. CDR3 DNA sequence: TGTGCCTGGTCACAGGTCAAAGAGACCCAGTACTTC. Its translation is CAWSQVKETQYF.

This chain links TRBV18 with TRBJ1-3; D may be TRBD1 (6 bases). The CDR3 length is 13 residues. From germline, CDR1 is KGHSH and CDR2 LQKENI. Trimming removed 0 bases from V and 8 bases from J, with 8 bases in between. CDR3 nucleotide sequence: TGTGCCAGCTCACCACCACCAGGGGACACCATATATTTT. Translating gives CASSPPPGDTIYF.

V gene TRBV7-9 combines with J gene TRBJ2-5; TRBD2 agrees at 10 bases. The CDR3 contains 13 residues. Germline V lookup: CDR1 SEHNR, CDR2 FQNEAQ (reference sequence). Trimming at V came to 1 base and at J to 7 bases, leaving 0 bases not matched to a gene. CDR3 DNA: TGTGCCAGCAGCTTAGGGACTAGCGGGACCCAGTACTTC. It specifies CASSLGTSGTQYF.

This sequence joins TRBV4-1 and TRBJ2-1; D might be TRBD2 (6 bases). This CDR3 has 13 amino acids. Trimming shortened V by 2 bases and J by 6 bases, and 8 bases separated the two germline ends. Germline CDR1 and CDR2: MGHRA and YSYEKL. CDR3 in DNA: TGCGCCAGCAGCCAAAGACTAGTCAATGAGCAGTTCTTC. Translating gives CASSQRLVNEQFF.

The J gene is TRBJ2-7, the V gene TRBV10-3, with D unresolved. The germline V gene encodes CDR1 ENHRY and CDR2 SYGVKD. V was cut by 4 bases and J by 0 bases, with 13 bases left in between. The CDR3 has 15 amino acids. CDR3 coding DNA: TGTGCCATCAGTGCGCCTGGGCAGTCCTCCTACGAGCAGTACTTC. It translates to CAISAPGQSSYEQYF.

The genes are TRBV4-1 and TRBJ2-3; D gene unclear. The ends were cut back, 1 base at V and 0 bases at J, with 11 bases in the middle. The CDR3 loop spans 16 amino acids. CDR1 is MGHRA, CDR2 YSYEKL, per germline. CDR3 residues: CASSQVRLLSTDTQYF. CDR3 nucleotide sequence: TGCGCCAGCAGCCAAGTTCGTTTACTTAGCACAGATACGCAGTATTTT.

CDR3 bases: TGCGCCAGCAGGTCGGGGGGGGATGGGGATTCACCCCTCCACTTT. Translated, it gives CASRSGGDGDSPLHF. The rearrangement links TRBV5-1 to TRBJ1-6, with D maybe TRBD1 (5 bases). The CDR3 contains 15 residues. The ends were cut back, 5 bases at V and 8 bases at J, with 17 bases in the middle. Germline values: CDR1 SGHRS, CDR2 YFSETQ.

As DNA, the CDR3 is TGTGCCAGCAGCCCCGACAGCACTAGCGGGGGGGAGCAGTACTTC. The encoded protein is CASSPDSTSGGEQYF. The gene calls are TRBV9 and TRBJ2-7; 12 nucleotides align to TRBD2. V dropped 4 bases and J dropped 7; count of bases not matched to a gene: 9. This CDR3 contains 15 residues. Germline lookup yields CDR1 SGDLS and CDR2 YYNGEE.

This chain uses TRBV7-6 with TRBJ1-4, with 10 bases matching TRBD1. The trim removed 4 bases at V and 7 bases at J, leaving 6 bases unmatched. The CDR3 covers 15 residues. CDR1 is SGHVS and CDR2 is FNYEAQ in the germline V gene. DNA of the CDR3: TGTGCCAGCAGCTCGCAAGGGACAGGGGCTGAAAAACTGTTTTTT. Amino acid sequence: CASSSQGTGAEKLFF.

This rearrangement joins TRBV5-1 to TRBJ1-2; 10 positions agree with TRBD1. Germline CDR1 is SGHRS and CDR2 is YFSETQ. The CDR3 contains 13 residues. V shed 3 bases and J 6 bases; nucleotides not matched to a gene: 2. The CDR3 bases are TGCGCCAGCAGCTCGGGACAGGGGAATGGCTACACCTTC. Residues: CASSSGQGNGYTF.

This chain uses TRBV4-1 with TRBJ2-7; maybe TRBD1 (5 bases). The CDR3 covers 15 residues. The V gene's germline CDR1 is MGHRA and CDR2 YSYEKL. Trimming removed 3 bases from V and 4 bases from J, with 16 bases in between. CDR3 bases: TGCGCCAGCAGCCAGATACAGGCCCCCAGGTACGAGCAGTACTTC. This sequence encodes CASSQIQAPRYEQYF.

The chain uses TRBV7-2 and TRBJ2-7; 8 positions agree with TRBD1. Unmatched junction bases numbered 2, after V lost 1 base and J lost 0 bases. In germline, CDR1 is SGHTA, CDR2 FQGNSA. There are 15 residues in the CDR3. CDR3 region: CASSLGTGSSYEQYV. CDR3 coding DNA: TGTGCCAGCAGCTTAGGGACAGGGAGCTCCTACGAGCAGTACGTC.

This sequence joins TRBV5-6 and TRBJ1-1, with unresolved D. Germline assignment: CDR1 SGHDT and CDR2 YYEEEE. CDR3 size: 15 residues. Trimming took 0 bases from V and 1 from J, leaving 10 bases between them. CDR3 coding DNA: TGTGCCAGCAGCTTGGTCGGAGTGGGGAACACTGAAGCTTTCTTT. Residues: CASSLVGVGNTEAFF.

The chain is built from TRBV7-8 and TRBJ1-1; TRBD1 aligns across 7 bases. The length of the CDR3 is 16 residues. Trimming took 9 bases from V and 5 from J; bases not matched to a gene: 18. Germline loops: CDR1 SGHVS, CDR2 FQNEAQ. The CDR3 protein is CASLGGSVRGQTEAFF. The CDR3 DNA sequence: TGTGCCAGTTTAGGGGGCTCCGTTAGGGGACAGACTGAAGCTTTCTTT.

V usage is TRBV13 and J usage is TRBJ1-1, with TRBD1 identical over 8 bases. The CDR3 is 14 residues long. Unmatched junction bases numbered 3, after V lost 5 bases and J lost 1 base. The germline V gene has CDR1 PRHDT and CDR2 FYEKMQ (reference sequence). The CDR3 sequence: CASSATGENTEAFF. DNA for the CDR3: TGTGCCAGCAGCGCGACAGGGGAGAACACTGAAGCTTTCTTT.

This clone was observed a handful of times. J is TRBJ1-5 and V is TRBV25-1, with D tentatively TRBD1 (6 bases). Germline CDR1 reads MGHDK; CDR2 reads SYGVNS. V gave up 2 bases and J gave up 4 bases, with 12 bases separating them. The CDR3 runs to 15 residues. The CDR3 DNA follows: TGTGCCAGCAGTGAAGGGGGACATGGGAATCAGCCCCAGCATTTT. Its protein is CASSEGGHGNQPQHF.

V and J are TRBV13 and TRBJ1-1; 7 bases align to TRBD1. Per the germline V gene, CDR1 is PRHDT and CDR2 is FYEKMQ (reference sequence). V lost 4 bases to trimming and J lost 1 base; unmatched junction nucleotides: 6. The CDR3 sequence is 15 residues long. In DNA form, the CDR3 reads TGTGCCAGCAGCTCCGGCTCAGGGGGGAACACTGAAGCTTTCTTT. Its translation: CASSSGSGGNTEAFF.

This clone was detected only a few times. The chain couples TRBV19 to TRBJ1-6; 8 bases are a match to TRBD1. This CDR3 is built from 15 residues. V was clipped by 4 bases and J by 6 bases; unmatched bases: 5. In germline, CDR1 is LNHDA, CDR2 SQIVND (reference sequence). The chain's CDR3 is CASSTGQGRNSPLHF. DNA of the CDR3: TGTGCCAGTAGTACCGGACAGGGTCGTAATTCACCCCTCCACTTT.

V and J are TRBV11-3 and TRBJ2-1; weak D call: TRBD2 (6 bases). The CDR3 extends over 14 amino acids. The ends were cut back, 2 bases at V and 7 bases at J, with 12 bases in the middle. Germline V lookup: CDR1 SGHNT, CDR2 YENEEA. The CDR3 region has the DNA TGTGCCAGCAGCTTAAGGAGGGATTCGAATGAGCAGTTCTTC. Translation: CASSLRRDSNEQFF.

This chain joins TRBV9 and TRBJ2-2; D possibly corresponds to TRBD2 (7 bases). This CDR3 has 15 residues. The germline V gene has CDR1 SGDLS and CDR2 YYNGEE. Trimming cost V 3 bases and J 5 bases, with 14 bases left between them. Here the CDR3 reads CASSATGGGTGELFF. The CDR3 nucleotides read TGTGCCAGCAGCGCTACGGGGGGCGGGACCGGGGAGCTGTTTTTT.

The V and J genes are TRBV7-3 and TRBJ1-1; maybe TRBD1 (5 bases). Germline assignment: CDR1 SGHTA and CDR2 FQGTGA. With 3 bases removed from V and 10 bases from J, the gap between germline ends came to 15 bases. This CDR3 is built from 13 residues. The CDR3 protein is CASSFGGNRRAFF. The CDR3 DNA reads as TGTGCCAGCAGCTTCGGGGGGAATCGTCGAGCTTTCTTT. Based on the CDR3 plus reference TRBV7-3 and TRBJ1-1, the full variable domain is GAGVSQTPSNKVTEKGKYVELRCDPISGHTALYWYRQSLGQGPEFLIYFQGTGAADDSGLPNDRFFAVRPEGSVSTLKIQRTERGDSAVYLCASSFGGNRRAFFGQGTRLTVV.

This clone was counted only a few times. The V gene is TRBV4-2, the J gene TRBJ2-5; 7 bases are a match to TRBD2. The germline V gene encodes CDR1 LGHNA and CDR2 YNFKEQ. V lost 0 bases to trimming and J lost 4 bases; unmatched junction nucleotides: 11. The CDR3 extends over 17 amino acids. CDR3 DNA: TGTGCCAGCAGCCAAGAAGGGGCAGGGAGGGATAGAGAGACCCAGTACTTC. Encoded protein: CASSQEGAGRDRETQYF.

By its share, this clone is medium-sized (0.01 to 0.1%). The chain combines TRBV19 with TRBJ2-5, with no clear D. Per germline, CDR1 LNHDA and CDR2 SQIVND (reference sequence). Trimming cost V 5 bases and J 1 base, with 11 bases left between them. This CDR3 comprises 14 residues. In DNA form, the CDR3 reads TGTGCCAGTAGTCTCGACTCGGCCCAAGAGACCCAGTACTTC. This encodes CASSLDSAQETQYF.

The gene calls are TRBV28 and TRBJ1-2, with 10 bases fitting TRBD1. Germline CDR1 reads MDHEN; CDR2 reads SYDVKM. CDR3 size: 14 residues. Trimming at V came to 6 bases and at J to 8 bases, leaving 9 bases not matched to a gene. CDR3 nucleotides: TGTGCCAGCAGAACGGGACAGGGGTTAGGGGGCTACACCTTC. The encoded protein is CASRTGQGLGGYTF.

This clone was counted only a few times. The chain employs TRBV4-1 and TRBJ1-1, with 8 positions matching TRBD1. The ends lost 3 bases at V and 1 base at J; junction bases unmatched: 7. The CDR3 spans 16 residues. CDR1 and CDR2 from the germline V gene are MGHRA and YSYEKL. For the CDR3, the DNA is TGCGCCAGCAGCCACGGCGTGGGACAGGAGAACACTGAAGCTTTCTTT. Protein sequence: CASSHGVGQENTEAFF.